Each of the 24 T cell receptor beta chains below was sequenced from the same sample in a study of blood T cell repertoires in COVID-19. Assay: immunoSEQ multiplex PCR; the TCRdb copy retains only in-frame clones and omits some. The sample shows about 60,000 clones, roughly four fifths of them seen only once. The sequenced sample consisted of peripheral blood. The receptors derive from a woman older than 75 with acute or convalescent COVID-19.

This clone was counted a single time. The CDR3 sequence: CASSPGQGGAGYTF. The CDR3 bases are TGCGCCAGCAGCCCGGGACAGGGAGGAGCCGGCTACACCTTC. The chain recombines TRBV5-1 with TRBJ1-2; TRBD1 agrees at 9 bases. Germline CDR1 is SGHRS and CDR2 is YFSETQ. V shed 4 bases, J shed 8 bases, and the junction held 9 bases outside the gene matches. The CDR3 length is 14 residues.

This CDR3 is CASSLRSSYGYTF. CDR3 DNA sequence: TGTGCCAGCAGCTTGCGCTCCTCCTATGGCTACACCTTC. The rearrangement links TRBV11-1 to TRBJ1-2; D is ambiguous. The germline V and J ends were trimmed by 3 bases and 4 bases, with 9 bases remaining between them. Germline CDR1 and CDR2: SGHAT and FQDESV (reference sequence). There are 13 residues in the CDR3.

The chain recombines TRBV18 with TRBJ1-1; 7 bases align to TRBD1. Germline V gene sequence: CDR1 KGHSH, CDR2 LQKENI. The CDR3 consists of 16 residues. Losses at the gene ends were 3 bases for V and 1 base for J; bases not matched to a gene: 8. In DNA, the CDR3 is TGTGCCAGCTCACCTAGACAGGGAGGTCAGAACACTGAAGCTTTCTTT. This codes for CASSPRQGGQNTEAFF.

The genes are TRBV10-3 and TRBJ2-3, with TRBD2 identical over 9 bases. Germline assignment: CDR1 ENHRY and CDR2 SYGVKD. The V and J ends lost 6 bases and 3 bases, in that order; junction bases with no gene match: 10. There are 16 residues in the CDR3. Here the CDR3 reads CAIRVSSGGMTDTQYF. The CDR3 nucleotides are TGTGCCATCAGGGTATCAAGCGGGGGGATGACAGATACGCAGTATTTT.

The V and J genes are TRBV10-3 and TRBJ2-5, with 12 nucleotides matching TRBD2. Germline V gene sequence: CDR1 ENHRY, CDR2 SYGVKD. V shed 0 bases, J shed 3 bases, and the junction held 5 bases outside the gene matches. There are 17 residues in the CDR3. The CDR3 protein is CAISESALAGGEETQYF. The CDR3 DNA is TGTGCCATCAGTGAGTCCGCCCTAGCGGGGGGGGAAGAGACCCAGTACTTC.

V and J are TRBV12-5 and TRBJ2-1, with TRBD2 matching 9 bases. The germline CDR1 and CDR2 sequences are LGHNT and FRNRAP. The CDR3 is 16 residues long. Unmatched junction bases numbered 6, after V lost 1 base and J lost 5 bases. CDR3 amino acids: CASGLDSGRPNNEQFF. The CDR3 nucleotides are TGTGCTAGTGGTTTGGACAGCGGGAGGCCGAACAATGAGCAGTTCTTC. Combining the CDR3 with reference TRBV12-5 and TRBJ2-1 gives the whole variable domain DARVTQTPRHKVTEMGQEVTMRCQPILGHNTVFWYRQTMMQGLELLAYFRNRAPLDDSGMPKDRFSAEMPDATLATLKIQPSEPRDSAVYFCASGLDSGRPNNEQFFGPGTRLTVL.

This clone was observed a few times. This rearrangement joins TRBV19 to TRBJ1-4; 7 nucleotides align to TRBD1. Germline CDR1 is LNHDA and CDR2 is SQIVND (reference sequence). Unmatched junction bases numbered 4, after V lost 6 bases and J lost 3 bases. The CDR3 has 14 residues. CDR3 loop: CASSTRGANEKLFF. The CDR3, as DNA: TGTGCCAGTAGCACCAGGGGGGCTAATGAAAAACTGTTTTTT.

This clone was seen only a few times. The chain's CDR3 is CASAKQGPGRGELFF. The CDR3 nucleotides are TGTGCCAGTGCAAAACAGGGGCCGGGAAGGGGGGAGCTGTTTTTT. J is TRBJ2-2 and V is TRBV27; the match to TRBD1 covers 7 bases. The CDR3 sequence is 15 residues long. CDR1 is MNHEY, CDR2 SMNVEV, per germline (reference sequence). The V gene end was trimmed by 9 bases and the J gene end by 8 bases; junction bases not matched to a gene: 15.

This sequence joins TRBV19 and TRBJ1-1; 8 nucleotides line up with TRBD1. J gave up 0 bases and V 4 bases, and 7 bases lay outside the gene matches. CDR1 and CDR2 (germline): LNHDA, SQIVND (reference sequence). This CDR3 is built from 16 residues. The DNA of the CDR3 is TGTGCCAGTAGTAGAACCTCGACAGGGGTGAACACTGAAGCTTTCTTT. Translation: CASSRTSTGVNTEAFF. The variable domain in full, completed from reference TRBV19 and TRBJ1-1, reads DGGITQSPKYLFRKEGQNVTLSCEQNLNHDAMYWYRQDPGQGLRLIYYSQIVNDFQKGDIAEGYSVSREKKESFPLTVTSAQKNPTAFYLCASSRTSTGVNTEAFFGQGTRLTVV.

As concerns this clone: This CDR3 is also generated by other DNA sequences in the sample. In nucleotides, the CDR3 is TGTGCCAGCAGCTTGGGCGGGAGCTCCTACGAGCAGTACTTC. Translated: CASSLGGSSYEQYF. The chain employs TRBV5-6 and TRBJ2-7; TRBD2 matches at 7 bases. The CDR3 is 14 amino acids. The germline V gene encodes CDR1 SGHDT and CDR2 YYEEEE. Trimming at V came to 0 bases and at J to 0 bases, leaving 0 bases not matched to a gene.

This rearrangement joins TRBV19 to TRBJ2-5; 7 positions match TRBD1. The ends lost 4 bases at V and 4 bases at J; junction bases unmatched: 6. The length of the CDR3 is 14 residues. Germline CDR1 LNHDA, CDR2 SQIVND (reference sequence). In nucleotides, the CDR3 is TGTGCCAGTAGTAGGGCAGGGGGTGGAGAGACCCAGTACTTC. As protein: CASSRAGGGETQYF.

The chain carries TRBV3-1 (or the pseudogene TRBV3-2) and TRBJ2-1; possible D gene TRBD1, 6 bases. Trimming cost V 2 bases and J 5 bases, with 10 bases left between them. The CDR3 length is 14 residues. CDR1 is LGHDT, CDR2 YNNKEL, per germline (reference sequence). CDR3 in amino acids: CASSQLQGNNEQFF. CDR3 nucleotide sequence: TGTGCCAGCAGCCAATTACAGGGCAACAATGAGCAGTTCTTC.

This clone was recorded a few times. The rearrangement joins TRBV18 to TRBJ2-5; TRBD2 aligns across 11 bases. Trimming took 0 bases from V and 4 from J; bases not matched to a gene: 7. Germline CDR1 KGHSH, CDR2 LQKENI. This CDR3 has 17 amino acids. CDR3 coding DNA: TGTGCCAGCTCACCACCGATAGCGGGAGGGCCATTAGAGACCCAGTACTTC. It translates to CASSPPIAGGPLETQYF.

The chain combines TRBV24-1 with TRBJ1-3; D gene unclear. The germline CDR1 and CDR2 sequences are KGHDR and SFDVKD. V gave up 7 bases and J gave up 3 bases, with 6 bases separating them. This CDR3 is built from 12 residues. The CDR3 DNA sequence: TGTGCCACCAGCAAACATGGAAACACCATATATTTT. Protein: CATSKHGNTIYF.

The rearrangement uses TRBV28 and TRBJ2-7; perhaps TRBD1 as D (5 bases). This CDR3 comprises 14 residues. Trimming took off 2 bases at V and 6 bases at J, with 14 bases between the two ends. Germline-derived CDR1 and CDR2 are MDHEN and SYDVKM. CDR3 coding DNA: TGTGCCAGCAGTTTAAGGTCAGGGCTGGGCGAGCAGTACTTC. Protein sequence: CASSLRSGLGEQYF.

The table lists this clone with a few counts. This chain joins TRBV7-2 and TRBJ2-3, with 12 bases matching TRBD2. The CDR3 consists of 17 residues. Losses at the gene ends were 3 bases for V and 0 bases for J; bases not matched to a gene: 4. Germline V CDR1 and CDR2: SGHTA, FQGNSA. CDR3 sequence reads: CASSFGLAGTSTDTQYF. The DNA of the CDR3 is TGTGCCAGCAGCTTTGGACTAGCGGGGACTAGCACAGATACGCAGTATTTT.

The chain combines TRBV4-1 with TRBJ2-4; D is possibly TRBD1 (6 bases). Germline V CDR1 and CDR2: MGHRA, YSYEKL. V shed 4 bases and J shed 1 base, with 14 bases lying between them. This CDR3 comprises 16 residues. The CDR3 region is CASSLAGAVAKNIQYF. Written as DNA, the CDR3 is TGCGCCAGCAGCCTAGCAGGGGCTGTGGCCAAAAACATTCAGTACTTC.

The genes are TRBV19 and TRBJ2-1; 8 bases are a match to TRBD2. CDR1 and CDR2 from the germline V gene are LNHDA and SQIVND (reference sequence). The length of the CDR3 is 13 residues. V was clipped by 5 bases and J by 7 bases; unmatched bases: 4. CDR3 amino acids: CASSREGQNEQFF. In nucleotides, the CDR3 is TGTGCCAGTAGTCGGGAGGGCCAGAATGAGCAGTTCTTC.

The CDR3 is CASSEYRGEYEQYF. The CDR3 coding sequence is TGTGCCAGCAGTGAATACAGGGGGGAATACGAGCAGTACTTC. The rearrangement links TRBV6-1 to TRBJ2-7; the match to TRBD1 covers 8 bases. Unmatched junction bases numbered 4, after V lost 2 bases and J lost 4 bases. Germline-derived CDR1 and CDR2 are MNHNS and SASEGT. The CDR3 is made up of 14 amino acids.

The chain recombines TRBV3-1 (or the pseudogene TRBV3-2) with TRBJ1-1; possibly TRBD1 for D (5 bases). The V and J ends lost 3 bases and 4 bases respectively, with 9 bases between them. The CDR3 is 13 residues long. Germline lookup yields CDR1 LGHDT and CDR2 YNNKEL (reference sequence). The CDR3, as DNA: TGTGCCAGCAGCCAGAGGAGGGGCACTGAAGCTTTCTTT. Its translation: CASSQRRGTEAFF.

The gene calls are TRBV28 and TRBJ2-1, with D possibly being TRBD1 (5 bases). In germline, CDR1 is MDHEN, CDR2 SYDVKM. CDR3 length equals 17 residues. Trimming left V 3 bases short and J 9 bases short, with 24 bases between. CDR3 DNA sequence: TGTGCCAGCAGTTTGGAACCGGGTTACTATAGGGGTATTGAGCAGTTCTTC. Protein: CASSLEPGYYRGIEQFF.

The chain couples TRBV7-8 to TRBJ1-1; TRBD1 matches 8 bases. The CDR3 spans 13 residues. Germline V gene lookup returns CDR1 SGHVS and CDR2 FQNEAQ. Unmatched junction bases numbered 2, after V lost 4 bases and J lost 4 bases. Here the CDR3 DNA reads TGTGCCAGCAGCTGGACAGGGAGCACTGAAGCTTTCTTT. Protein product: CASSWTGSTEAFF.

The V gene is TRBV27, the J gene TRBJ2-5, with a weak D call TRBD1 (6 bases). The CDR3 is 15 amino acids. The V end was cut by 5 bases, the J end by 2 bases, with 15 bases between. Germline lookup yields CDR1 MNHEY and CDR2 SMNVEV (reference sequence). The CDR3 protein is CASSTRMDSQETQYF. The CDR3 DNA reads as TGTGCCAGCAGTACTAGGATGGACAGTCAAGAGACCCAGTACTTC.

The V call is TRBV7-6, the J call TRBJ1-1, with a possible D match to TRBD1 (5 bases). The CDR3 contains 15 residues. CDR1 is SGHVS, CDR2 FNYEAQ, per germline. V was shortened by 5 bases and J by 4 bases, with 17 bases between the two germline ends. CDR3 in amino acids: CASSLKGGGSTEAFF. The CDR3 bases are TGTGCCAGCAGCCTTAAGGGCGGGGGTTCCACTGAAGCTTTCTTT.